A single sample gave rise to the 20 T cell receptor beta chains below, sequenced in a study of tumor-infiltrating lymphocytes in primary liver carcinoma. Total RNA (around 0.45 ug) served as template for TCR beta cDNA synthesis primed by a constant-region primer. A slightly modified ARM-PCR protocol with three nested multiplex PCR rounds produced these TCR beta libraries. Both of the initial two PCR rounds ran for roughly 11 cycles and employed TRBV1-TRBV30 forward primers alongside a C-beta reverse primer. A single record per CDR3 protein comes from TCRdb applying MiXCR to the multiplex PCR reads. The table lists around 330,000 distinct CDR3 sequences, 65% of them singletons. Unsorted whole blood supplied the RNA, and germline DNA was extracted too. Sequencing used peripheral blood. These receptors came from a man aged 35-49 years with primary liver carcinoma and hepatitis B virus infection.

Notes on this clonotype: A read error may explain this, as a much larger clone is one base away. The chain recombines TRBV12-3 or TRBV12-4 with TRBJ2-5, with D unresolved. The CDR3 is 15 residues long. The ends were cut back, 4 bases at V and 3 bases at J, with 15 bases in the middle. CDR3 loop: CASSSTSVVKETQYF. DNA for the CDR3: TGTGCCAGCAGTTCAACCTCAGTCGTAAAAGAGACCCAGTACTTC.

With regard to this clonotype: One base away lies a much larger clone, so this may be a sequencing read error. J is TRBJ2-1 and V is TRBV29-1; D gene ambiguous. Per the germline V gene, CDR1 is SQVTM and CDR2 is ANQGSEA. This CDR3 region has 12 residues. CDR3: CSASGVTDEQSF. CDR3 coding DNA: TGCAGTGCATCAGGCGTTACCGATGAGCAGTCCTTC.

The chain links TRBV28 to TRBJ2-5, with 7 bases identical to TRBD1. Germline loops: CDR1 MDHEN, CDR2 SYDVKM. This CDR3 is 13 amino acids long. Germline trimming cut 6 bases from V and 2 bases from J; bases unmatched to any gene: 3. The CDR3, as DNA: TGTGCCAGCAGGGGACAGAGTCAAGAGACCCAGTACTTC. It translates to CASRGQSQETQYF.

Regarding this clonotype: The junction differs from germline at one of its ends, possibly a read error. V and J are TRBV6-5 and TRBJ2-7; TRBD1 aligns across 7 bases. In germline, CDR1 is MNHEY, CDR2 SVGAGI. The CDR3 runs 18 residues. The CDR3 region has the DNA TGTGCCAACAGTTACAGGGGCCCTGCCACTTCGATACCCTACGAGCAATACTTC. Its translation is CANSYRGPATSIPYEQYF.

The sample holds one count of this clonotype. The chain is built from TRBV5-1 and TRBJ2-1; 7 nucleotides agree with TRBD1. The germline V gene has CDR1 SGHRS and CDR2 YFSETQ. The V segment lost 3 bases and the J segment 7 bases; nucleotides outside the gene matches: 7. The CDR3 length is 14 residues. This CDR3 reads CASSWGQRWNEQFF. CDR3 DNA: TGCGCCAGCAGCTGGGGACAGAGATGGAATGAGCAGTTCTTC.

Concerning this clonotype: A single base separates this from a much larger clone, so it may be a read error. This rearrangement joins TRBV10-2 to TRBJ1-2; 7 bases line up with TRBD1. Trimming removed 4 bases from V and 7 bases from J; junction bases left unmatched: 3. CDR3 length equals 12 residues. The germline V gene has CDR1 WSHSY and CDR2 SAAADI. The chain's CDR3 is CASSGGGAGYTF. The DNA for the CDR3 is TGCGCCAGCAGTGGAGGGGGCGCTGGCTACACCTTC.

The table lists this clonotype with a count of one. Its ends do not fully match the called genes, so a read error is possible. This rearrangement joins TRBV28 to TRBJ2-7; TRBD1 aligns across 8 bases. Germline assignment: CDR1 MDHEN and CDR2 SYDVKM. The CDR3 loop spans 14 amino acids. DNA of the CDR3: TGTGCCAGCAGGTTGGACAGGGTCACCCACGAGCAATACTTC. As protein: CASRLDRVTHEQYF.

On this clonotype: At one end the junction does not follow the germline gene, possibly because of a read error. The chain is built from TRBV5-1 and TRBJ2-3; tentative D call: TRBD2 (5 bases). In germline, CDR1 is SGHRS, CDR2 YFSETQ. The CDR3 length is 15 residues. The CDR3: CASSEYISSIDTQYF. The CDR3 nucleotides are TGCGCCAGCAGCGAGTACATCTCTAGCATAGATACGCAGTATTTT.

The chain couples TRBV11-2 to TRBJ2-3; D not resolved. The CDR3 extends over 13 amino acids. The V end lost 5 bases, the J end lost 5 bases, and 11 bases lay between the germline ends. From germline, CDR1 is SGHAT and CDR2 FQNNGV. The DNA of the CDR3 is TGTGCCAGCAGCCCCACCATCGAAGATACGCAGTATTTT. It specifies CASSPTIEDTQYF.

About this clonotype: The CDR3 does not end in the conserved phenylalanine or tryptophan, so this is likely a read error. This chain uses TRBV6-1 with TRBJ2-7; the D gene is possibly TRBD1 (6 bases). V was clipped by 3 bases and J by 9 bases, with 18 bases between them. Germline CDR1 MNHNS, CDR2 SASEGT. The CDR3 has 14 amino acids. The CDR3 reads CASSDRLLARGQYI. The CDR3 coding sequence is TGTGCCAGCAGTGATCGGCTTCTCGCCAGGGGGCAGTACATC.

There are many counts of this clonotype. The rearrangement joins TRBV6-1 to TRBJ2-1, with TRBD2 identical over 11 bases. The germline V gene encodes CDR1 MNHNS and CDR2 SASEGT. The junction had 11 bases not matched to a gene; V was cut back by 5 bases and J by 5 bases. There are 17 residues in the CDR3. DNA for the CDR3: TGTGCCAGCAGTCTGATTCTTAGCGGGAGGGCCAACAATGAGCAGTTCTTC. Translation gives CASSLILSGRANNEQFF.

Only a few counts were recorded for this clonotype. The chain joins TRBV5-6 to TRBJ2-1; the D gene is possibly TRBD1 (6 bases). This CDR3 comprises 15 residues. Germline V gene data show CDR1 as SGHDT and CDR2 as YYEEEE. V lost 4 bases to trimming and J lost 5 bases, with 16 bases between them. This CDR3 reads CASSPTGRGHNEQFF. CDR3 in DNA: TGTGCCAGCAGCCCGACAGGACGGGGACACAATGAGCAGTTCTTC.

This clonotype was detected only once. A junction boundary mismatches the germline segment, possibly from a read error. The rearrangement links TRBV29-1 to TRBJ1-2; 8 bases agree with TRBD1. CDR3 length: 13 amino acids. Looked up from germline, CDR1 is SQVTM and CDR2 is ANQGSEA. CDR3: CSVEEWTGRGYTF. The CDR3 DNA sequence: TGCAGTGTTGAAGAATGGACAGGGAGGGGCTACACCTTC. The whole variable domain, remainder taken from reference TRBV29-1 and TRBJ1-2, is SAVISQKPSRDICQRGTSLTIQCQVDSQVTMMFWYRQQPGQSLTLIATANQGSEATYESGFVIDKFPISRPNLTFSTLTVSNMSPEDSSIYLCSVEEWTGRGYTFGSGTRLTVV.

In regard to this clonotype: Relative to the germline gene, one junction end is altered; a read error may explain this. The V gene is TRBV4-2, the J gene TRBJ2-1, with D tentatively TRBD1 or TRBD2 (6 bases each). The CDR3 covers 16 residues. The germline V gene has CDR1 LGHNA and CDR2 YNFKEQ. CDR3 sequence: CASSQEGANGSYEQFF. The CDR3 region has the DNA TGTGCCAGCAGCCAAGAGGGGGCTAACGGGAGCTATGAACAGTTCTTC.

This clonotype occurred once. Since a much larger clone is just one base distant, this may be a read error. V usage is TRBV6-5 and J usage is TRBJ2-2; D is unclear. This CDR3 comprises 16 residues. The V gene's germline CDR1 is MNHEY and CDR2 SVGAGI. This chain's CDR3 is CASSPQETANAGELFF. In DNA form, the CDR3 reads TGTGCCAGCAGTCCTCAGGAAACAGCGAACGCCGGGGAGCTGTTTTTT.

In regard to this clonotype: The missing conserved phenylalanine or tryptophan at the end of this CDR3 makes a read error likely. No DNA is shown, since the ends of the CDR3 on it are uncertain; the CDR3 is the one TCRdb lists. The J gene is TRBJ2-1, the V gene TRBV11-1. Germline V gene lookup returns CDR1 SGHAT and CDR2 FQDESV (reference sequence). The CDR3 extends over 14 residues, inclusive of both ends. This CDR3 reads CVSSLAGPYNEHFI.

A word on this clonotype: Since a much larger clone is just one base distant, this may be a read error. The chain uses TRBV6-6 and TRBJ2-1; 7 nucleotides line up with TRBD1. Germline assignment: CDR1 MNHNY and CDR2 SVGAGI (reference sequence). The CDR3 runs to 10 residues. CDR3 sequence reads: CASRQGISHF. DNA for the CDR3: TGTGCCAGCAGACAGGGGATAAGCCATTTC.

In regard to this clonotype: Given a much more abundant clone one base away, this may be a read error. The CDR3 reads CASRGGQAEEQYF. As DNA, the CDR3 is TGCGCCAGCAGAGGGGGACAGGCTGAAGAGCAGTACTTC. The J gene is TRBJ2-7, the V gene TRBV4-1, with TRBD1 matching 8 bases. The CDR3 is 13 amino acids. Per germline, CDR1 MGHRA and CDR2 YSYEKL. V lost 6 bases and J lost 7; bases outside the gene matches: 8.

With regard to this clonotype: The CDR3 does not close with the conserved phenylalanine or tryptophan, likely indicating a read error. This sequence joins TRBV11-3 and TRBJ2-1; a possible D gene is TRBD2 (6 bases). Germline V CDR1 and CDR2: SGHNT, YENEEA. The CDR3 totals 17 residues. V was cut by 1 base and J by 5 bases, with 18 bases left in between. CDR3 coding DNA: TGTGCCAGCAGCTTAGGTGTATCGGGACTCCCCCACAATGAGCAGTTCTTG. Its translation is CASSLGVSGLPHNEQFL.

For this clonotype: At one boundary the junction diverges from the germline segment, which might be a read error. This chain's CDR3 is CRARDQFSGASVLTF. The CDR3 DNA sequence: TGCAGAGCTAGAGATCAATTCTCTGGGGCCAGCGTCCTGACTTTC. V gene TRBV20-1 combines with J gene TRBJ2-6; TRBD1 might be the D (5 bases). This CDR3 region has 15 residues. In germline, CDR1 is DFQATT, CDR2 SNEGSKA (reference sequence).